The rows below give T cell receptor beta chains drawn from one sample of a study of beta chain features in type 1 diabetes. Assay used: immunoSEQ multiplex PCR; TCRdb lists only in-frame clones, some missing. The sample has 400,000 or so clones, around 12% seen once. Sequencing used naive CD4+ T cells from blood. These receptors were collected from a woman younger than 30 with type 1 diabetes. Both conserved end residues are part of each CDR3. A D gene is named only where the DNA matches it firmly. Only part of the rows carry a size: once, few, many, or a class if the clone is expanded.

cdr3_aa cdr3_nt v_call d_call cdr3_length j_call clone_size
CASSSTGESLEQYF TGTGCCAGCAGTAGCACAGGGGAGTCACTCGAGCAGTACTTC TRBV6-6 TRBD1 14 TRBJ2-7 .
CASSPARSGRALFHEQYF TGCGCCAGCAGCCCAGCAAGAAGCGGGAGGGCCCTATTCCACGAGCAGTACTTC TRBV4-3 TRBD2 18 TRBJ2-7 .
CASAGVVGGQPQHF TGTGCCAGCGCGGGGGTGGTGGGGGGTCAGCCCCAGCATTTT TRBV27 . 14 TRBJ1-5 .
CASSLTSGNSYEQYF TGTGCCAGTAGCTTAACTAGCGGTAACTCCTACGAGCAGTACTTC TRBV19 TRBD2 15 TRBJ2-7 .
CAVTTGSSTGELFF TGTGCCGTCACTACCGGGTCGTCCACAGGGGAGCTGTTTTTT TRBV10-3 . 14 TRBJ2-2 .
CASSLRDWYQETQYF TGTGCCAGCAGCTTACGCGACTGGTACCAAGAGACCCAGTACTTC TRBV7-2 . 15 TRBJ2-5 .
CASSLTRMNTEAFF TGTGCCAGCAGCCTAACCCGCATGAACACTGAAGCTTTCTTT TRBV27 . 14 TRBJ1-1 .
CAGSVAAGANVLTF TGTGCCGGAAGTGTAGCGGCTGGGGCCAACGTCCTGACTTTC TRBV7-9 . 14 TRBJ2-6 few
CASSLESDRGAFF TGTGCCAGCAGCTTAGAATCGGACAGGGGAGCTTTCTTT TRBV11-2 TRBD1 13 TRBJ1-1 .
CASSPRSYEQYF TGTGCCAGCTCACCACGGAGCTACGAGCAGTACTTC TRBV18 . 12 TRBJ2-7 .
CASSTKNRLAETQYF TGTGCCAGCAGTACGAAAAACCGACTAGCAGAGACCCAGTACTTC TRBV6-5 TRBD2 15 TRBJ2-5 few
CASSAGTSGIHEQYF TGTGCCAGCAGTGCCGGGACTAGCGGAATCCACGAGCAGTACTTC TRBV27 TRBD2 15 TRBJ2-7 .
CASSVDIAVPYEQYF TGTGCCAGCAGCGTAGATATAGCGGTCCCCTACGAGCAGTACTTC TRBV9 . 15 TRBJ2-7 .
CASSGAVGQPQHF TGTGCCAGCAGTGGGGCCGTCGGACAGCCCCAGCATTTT TRBV25-1 . 13 TRBJ1-5 .